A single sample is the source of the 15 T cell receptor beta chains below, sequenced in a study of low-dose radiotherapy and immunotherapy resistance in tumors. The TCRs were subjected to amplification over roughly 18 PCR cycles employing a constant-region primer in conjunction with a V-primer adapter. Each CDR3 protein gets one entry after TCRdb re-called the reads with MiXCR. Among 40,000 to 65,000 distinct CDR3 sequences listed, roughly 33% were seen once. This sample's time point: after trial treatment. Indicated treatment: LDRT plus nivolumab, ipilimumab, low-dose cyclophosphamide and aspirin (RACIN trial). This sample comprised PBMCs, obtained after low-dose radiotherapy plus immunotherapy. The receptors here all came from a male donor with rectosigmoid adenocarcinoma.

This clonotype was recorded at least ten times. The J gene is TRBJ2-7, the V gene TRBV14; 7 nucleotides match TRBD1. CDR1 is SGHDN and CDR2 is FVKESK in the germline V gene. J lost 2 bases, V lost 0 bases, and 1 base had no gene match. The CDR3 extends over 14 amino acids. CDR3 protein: CASSQDGTAYEQYF. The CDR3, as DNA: TGTGCCAGCAGCCAAGATGGGACAGCCTACGAGCAGTACTTC. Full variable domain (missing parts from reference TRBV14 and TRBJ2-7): EAGVTQFPSHSVIEKGQTVTLRCDPISGHDNLYWYRRVMGKEIKFLLHFVKESKQDESGMPNNRFLAERTGGTYSTLKVQPAELEDSGVYFCASSQDGTAYEQYFGPGTRLTVT.

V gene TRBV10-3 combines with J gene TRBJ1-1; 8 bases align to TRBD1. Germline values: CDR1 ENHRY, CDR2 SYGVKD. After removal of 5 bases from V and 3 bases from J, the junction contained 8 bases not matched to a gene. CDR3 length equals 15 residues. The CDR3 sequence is CAISNAGGADTEAFF. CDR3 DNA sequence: TGTGCCATCAGTAACGCAGGGGGCGCGGACACTGAAGCTTTCTTT.

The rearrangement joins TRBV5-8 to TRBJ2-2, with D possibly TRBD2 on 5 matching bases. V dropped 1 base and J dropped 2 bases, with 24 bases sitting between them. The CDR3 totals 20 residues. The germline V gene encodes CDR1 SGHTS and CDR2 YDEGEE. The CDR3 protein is CASSLFTSWYSQKNTGELFF. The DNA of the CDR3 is TGTGCCAGCAGCTTGTTTACTAGTTGGTACTCGCAAAAAAACACCGGGGAGCTGTTTTTT.

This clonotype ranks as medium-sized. The CDR3, as DNA: TGTGCCAGCAGCGTTATAGCGGGAGGCTCCTACAATGAGCAGTTCTTC. Translation: CASSVIAGGSYNEQFF. The chain links TRBV11-2 to TRBJ2-1; TRBD2 agrees at 10 bases. After removal of 5 bases from V and 0 bases from J, the junction contained 4 bases not matched to a gene. Germline V CDR1 and CDR2: SGHAT, FQNNGV. The CDR3 consists of 16 residues. Full variable domain (rest looked up from reference TRBV11-2 and TRBJ2-1): EAGVAQSPRYKIIEKRQSVAFWCNPISGHATLYWYQQILGQGPKLLIQFQNNGVVDDSQLPKDRFSAERLKGVDSTLKIQPAKLEDSAVYLCASSVIAGGSYNEQFFGPGTRLTVL.

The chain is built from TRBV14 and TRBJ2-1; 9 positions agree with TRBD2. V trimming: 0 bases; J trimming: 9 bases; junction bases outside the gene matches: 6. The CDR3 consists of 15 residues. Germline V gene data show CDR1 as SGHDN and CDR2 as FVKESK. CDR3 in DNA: TGTGCCAGCAGCCAAGACAGTCGGACTAGCGCTGAGCAGTTCTTC. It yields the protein CASSQDSRTSAEQFF.

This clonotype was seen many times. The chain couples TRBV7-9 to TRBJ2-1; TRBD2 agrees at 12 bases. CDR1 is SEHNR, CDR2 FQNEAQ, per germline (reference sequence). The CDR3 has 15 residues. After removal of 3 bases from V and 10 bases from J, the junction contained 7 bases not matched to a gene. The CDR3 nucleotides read TGTGCCAGCAGCTTCCCTAGCGGGGGGGTTATAGAGCAGTTCTTC. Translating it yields CASSFPSGGVIEQFF.

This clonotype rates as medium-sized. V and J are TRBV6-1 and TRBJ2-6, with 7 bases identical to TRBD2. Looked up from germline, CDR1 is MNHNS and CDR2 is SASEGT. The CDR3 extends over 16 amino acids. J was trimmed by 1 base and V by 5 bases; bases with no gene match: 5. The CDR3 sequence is CASSTGGGSGANVLTF. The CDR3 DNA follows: TGTGCCAGCAGTACTGGGGGAGGGTCTGGGGCCAACGTCCTGACTTTC.

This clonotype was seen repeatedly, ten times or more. The CDR3 loop is CASSLNRGLQPQHF. The CDR3 nucleotides read TGTGCCAGCAGCTTAAACAGGGGGCTACAGCCCCAGCATTTT. The chain links TRBV7-2 to TRBJ1-5, with 9 bases fitting TRBD1. Trimming removed 2 bases from V and 7 bases from J; junction bases left unmatched: 3. The CDR3 runs to 14 residues. CDR1 is SGHTA and CDR2 is FQGNSA in the germline V gene.

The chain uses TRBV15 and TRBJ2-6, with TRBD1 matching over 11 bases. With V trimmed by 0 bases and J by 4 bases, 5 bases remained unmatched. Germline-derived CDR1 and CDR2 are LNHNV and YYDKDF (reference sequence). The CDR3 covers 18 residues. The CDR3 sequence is CATSRDRTGGRGANVLTF. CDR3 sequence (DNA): TGTGCCACCAGCAGAGACCGGACAGGGGGCAGGGGGGCCAACGTCCTGACTTTC.

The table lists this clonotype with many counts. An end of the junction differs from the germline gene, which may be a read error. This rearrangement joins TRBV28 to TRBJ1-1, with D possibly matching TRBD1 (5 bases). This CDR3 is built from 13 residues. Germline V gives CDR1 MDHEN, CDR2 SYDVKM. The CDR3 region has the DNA TGTGCCACCAGTTGGCAGGGTCGGACTGAAGCTTTCTTT. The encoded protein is CATSWQGRTEAFF.

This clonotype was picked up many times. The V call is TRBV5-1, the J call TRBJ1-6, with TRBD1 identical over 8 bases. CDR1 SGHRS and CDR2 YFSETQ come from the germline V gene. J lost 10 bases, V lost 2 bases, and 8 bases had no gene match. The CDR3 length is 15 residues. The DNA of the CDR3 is TGCGCCAGCAGCTTTACAGGGGGGGGTAGATCACCCCTCCACTTT. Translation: CASSFTGGGRSPLHF. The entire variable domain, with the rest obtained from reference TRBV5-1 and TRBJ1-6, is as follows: KAGVTQTPRYLIKTRGQQVTLSCSPISGHRSVSWYQQTPGQGLQFLFEYFSETQRNKGNFPGRFSGRQFSNSRSEMNVSTLELGDSALYLCASSFTGGGRSPLHFGNGTRLTVT.

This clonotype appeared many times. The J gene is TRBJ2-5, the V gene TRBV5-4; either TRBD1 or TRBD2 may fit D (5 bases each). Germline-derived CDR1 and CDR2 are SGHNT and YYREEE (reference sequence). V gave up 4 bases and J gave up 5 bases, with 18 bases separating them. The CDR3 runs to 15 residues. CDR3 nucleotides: TGTGCCAGCAGCCGGGGCAGGACCCCAGAGGAGACCCAGTACTTC. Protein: CASSRGRTPEETQYF.

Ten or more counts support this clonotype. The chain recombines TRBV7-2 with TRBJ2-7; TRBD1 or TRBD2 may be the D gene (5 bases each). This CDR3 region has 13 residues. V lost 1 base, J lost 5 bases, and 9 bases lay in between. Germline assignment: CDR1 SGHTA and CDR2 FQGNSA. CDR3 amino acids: CASSLVGTNEQYF. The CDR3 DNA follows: TGTGCCAGCAGCTTAGTGGGGACGAACGAGCAGTACTTC.

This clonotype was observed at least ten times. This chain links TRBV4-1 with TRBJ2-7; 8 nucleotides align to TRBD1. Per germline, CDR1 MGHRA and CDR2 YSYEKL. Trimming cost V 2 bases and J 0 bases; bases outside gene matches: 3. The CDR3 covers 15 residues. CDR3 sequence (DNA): TGCGCCAGCAGCCAATTGACAGGGGCCTCCTACGAGCAGTACTTC. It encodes CASSQLTGASYEQYF.

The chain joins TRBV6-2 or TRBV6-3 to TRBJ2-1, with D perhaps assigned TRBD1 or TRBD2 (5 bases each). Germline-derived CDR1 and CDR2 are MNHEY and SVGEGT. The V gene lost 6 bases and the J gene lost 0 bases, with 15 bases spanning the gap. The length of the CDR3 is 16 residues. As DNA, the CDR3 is TGTGCCAGCAGCGAACGAGGGACGGGCTCCTACAATGAGCAGTTCTTC. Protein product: CASSERGTGSYNEQFF.